A single sample gave rise to the 20 T cell receptor beta chains below, sequenced in a study of OX40 agonist ivuxolimab in advanced cancers. The data were produced by immunoSEQ multiplex PCR, yet TCRdb's version contains in-frame clones alone and is incomplete. The data contain some 86,000 clones, around 90% of them singletons. The sequences come from CD4+ or CD8+ T cells sorted from blood, collected in a trial of the OX40 agonist ivuxolimab. The receptors derive from an adult with an advanced solid tumor such as melanoma, head and neck, liver or kidney cancer.

The rearrangement joins TRBV28 to TRBJ2-7, with D unclear. The CDR3 consists of 13 residues. The V gene lost 7 bases and the J gene lost 0 bases, with 10 bases spanning the gap. Germline assignment: CDR1 MDHEN and CDR2 SYDVKM. The DNA of the CDR3 is TGTGCCAGCACCGAAACACCCTCCTACGAGCAGTACTTC. Protein sequence: CASTETPSYEQYF.

This rearrangement joins TRBV30 to TRBJ2-7; D is perhaps TRBD2 (5 bases). Trimming shortened V by 2 bases and J by 9 bases, and 17 bases separated the two germline ends. Germline V lookup: CDR1 GTSNPN, CDR2 SVGIG (reference sequence). The CDR3 covers 13 residues. The DNA of the CDR3 is TGTGCCTGGAGTTCAAGCCTTCCAGGAGGGCAGTACTTC. Translated, it gives CAWSSSLPGGQYF.

The chain has TRBV9 and TRBJ1-1; 10 nucleotides line up with TRBD1. Germline CDR1 is SGDLS and CDR2 is YYNGEE. V shed 7 bases, J shed 1 base, and the junction held 7 bases outside the gene matches. The CDR3 spans 15 residues. In DNA form, the CDR3 reads TGTGCCAGCGCCCGACAGGGGGCGGGGAACACTGAAGCTTTCTTT. Translating gives CASARQGAGNTEAFF.

This clone has only one observation. The V and J genes are TRBV28 and TRBJ2-4; D is uncertain. V lost 3 bases and J lost 2, with 17 bases in between. The CDR3 covers 17 residues. CDR1 and CDR2 from the germline V gene are MDHEN and SYDVKM. CDR3 coding DNA: TGTGCCAGCAGTTTCGCATCCCTAAGAGACACCAAAAACATTCAGTACTTC. Protein: CASSFASLRDTKNIQYF.

The rearrangement links TRBV18 to TRBJ1-4; D may be TRBD1 (5 bases). Trimming removed 0 bases at V and 7 bases at J, with 12 bases between. Germline CDR1 reads KGHSH; CDR2 reads LQKENI. The CDR3 runs 15 residues. DNA for the CDR3: TGTGCCAGCTCACCACCGGGAGGGGACTCTGAAAAACTGTTTTTT. It encodes CASSPPGGDSEKLFF.

This chain links TRBV5-4 with TRBJ2-3; the D gene is possibly TRBD1 (5 bases). The CDR3 runs 15 residues. The V and J ends lost 3 bases and 2 bases respectively, with 13 bases between them. The germline gives CDR1 SGHNT, CDR2 YYREEE (reference sequence). CDR3 protein: CASSSIKGATDTQYF. The CDR3 nucleotides read TGTGCCAGCAGCTCGATAAAAGGGGCCACAGATACGCAGTATTTT.

This clone was observed a single time. This chain connects TRBV6-5 to TRBJ2-7; the D gene is possibly TRBD1 (5 bases). This CDR3 comprises 14 residues. Germline V gene data show CDR1 as MNHEY and CDR2 as SVGAGI. Trimming took off 6 bases at V and 2 bases at J, with 14 bases between the two ends. The CDR3 sequence: CASSYSDSPYEQYF. The CDR3 DNA follows: TGTGCCAGCAGCTATTCCGACAGCCCCTACGAGCAGTACTTC.

In this sample, this clone turned up a few times. The rearrangement links TRBV10-3 to TRBJ2-7; D is unresolved. Looked up from germline, CDR1 is ENHRY and CDR2 is SYGVKD. The CDR3 length is 11 residues. V dropped 5 bases and J dropped 4 bases, with 6 bases sitting between them. The CDR3 nucleotides are TGTGCCATCAGTTCCGGATACGAGCAGTACTTC. Residues: CAISSGYEQYF.

The V and J genes are TRBV6-1 and TRBJ2-7; D is unresolved. Germline CDR1 and CDR2: MNHNS and SASEGT. The CDR3 totals 11 residues. V gave up 5 bases and J gave up 6 bases, with 8 bases separating them. The CDR3 reads CASSSPAEQYF. The CDR3 coding sequence is TGTGCCAGCAGTTCTCCCGCCGAGCAGTACTTC.

V is TRBV19 and J is TRBJ2-7, with TRBD1 identical over 9 bases. The trim removed 5 bases at V and 2 bases at J, leaving 4 bases unmatched. Germline CDR1 is LNHDA and CDR2 is SQIVND (reference sequence). The CDR3 sequence is 14 residues long. This CDR3 is CASSPGQGPYEQYF. The CDR3 DNA reads as TGTGCCAGTAGTCCGGGACAGGGCCCCTACGAGCAGTACTTC. Full variable domain (remainder filled in from reference TRBV19 and TRBJ2-7): DGGITQSPKYLFRKEGQNVTLSCEQNLNHDAMYWYRQDPGQGLRLIYYSQIVNDFQKGDIAEGYSVSREKKESFPLTVTSAQKNPTAFYLCASSPGQGPYEQYFGPGTRLTVT.

This chain links TRBV11-3 with TRBJ2-3; D is uncertain. The CDR3 runs 12 residues. V gave up 5 bases and J gave up 6 bases, with 9 bases separating them. Germline-derived CDR1 and CDR2 are SGHNT and YENEEA. The CDR3 bases are TGTGCCAGCAGCGTAAGGACGGATACGCAGTATTTT. It translates to CASSVRTDTQYF.

This chain connects TRBV29-1 to TRBJ1-2; D gene ambiguous. CDR1 is SQVTM, CDR2 ANQGSEA, per germline. V lost 0 bases, J lost 0 bases, and 8 bases lay in between. The CDR3 runs 14 residues. CDR3 protein: CSVEEDPPNYGYTF. CDR3 DNA sequence: TGCAGCGTTGAAGAAGACCCCCCTAACTATGGCTACACCTTC.

The table lists this clone with a count of one. This rearrangement joins TRBV30 to TRBJ2-3, with D unclear. CDR1 is GTSNPN and CDR2 is SVGIG in the germline V gene (reference sequence). CDR3 length: 13 amino acids. Trimming shortened V by 4 bases and J by 0 bases, and 8 bases separated the two germline ends. The CDR3 protein is CAWTRASTDTQYF. The CDR3 DNA is TGTGCCTGGACTCGGGCGAGCACAGATACGCAGTATTTT.

The V call is TRBV7-9, the J call TRBJ2-1; the D gene is possibly TRBD1 (5 bases). The CDR3 covers 15 residues. From germline, CDR1 is SEHNR and CDR2 FQNEAQ (reference sequence). Trimming took off 3 bases at V and 5 bases at J, with 14 bases between the two ends. This CDR3 is CASSFPLGRDNEQFF. In DNA form, the CDR3 reads TGTGCCAGCAGCTTCCCCCTGGGCAGGGACAATGAGCAGTTCTTC.

The V call is TRBV6-5, the J call TRBJ2-7, with TRBD1 as a possible D gene (6 bases). V was clipped by 7 bases and J by 4 bases, with 17 bases between them. CDR1 and CDR2 from the germline V gene are MNHEY and SVGAGI. The CDR3 is made up of 14 amino acids. The CDR3 DNA reads as TGTGCCAGCATCCCACGCCAGGGGCCGTACGAGCAGTACTTC. Protein sequence: CASIPRQGPYEQYF.

This clone occurred a few times. This chain links TRBV29-1 with TRBJ1-5; D unclear. Germline V gene data show CDR1 as SQVTM and CDR2 as ANQGSEA. The CDR3 has 11 residues. Trimming pared 3 bases from V and 7 bases from J, leaving 7 bases between. Written as DNA, the CDR3 is TGCAGCGTTGAGGGCAGACAGCCCCAGCATTTT. Its translation is CSVEGRQPQHF.

The chain joins TRBV19 to TRBJ1-2, with 8 positions matching TRBD1. From germline, CDR1 is LNHDA and CDR2 SQIVND (reference sequence). Trimming took 7 bases from V and 3 from J; bases not matched to a gene: 4. This CDR3 is built from 13 residues. The CDR3 is CASTQTGDYGYTF. Here the CDR3 DNA reads TGTGCCAGTACCCAGACAGGGGACTATGGCTACACCTTC. Using reference TRBV19 and TRBJ1-2 for the parts outside the CDR3, the full variable domain is DGGITQSPKYLFRKEGQNVTLSCEQNLNHDAMYWYRQDPGQGLRLIYYSQIVNDFQKGDIAEGYSVSREKKESFPLTVTSAQKNPTAFYLCASTQTGDYGYTFGSGTRLTVV.

The genes are TRBV2 and TRBJ2-2; D gene uncertain. With 7 bases removed from V and 6 bases from J, the gap between germline ends came to 15 bases. The germline V gene encodes CDR1 SNHLY and CDR2 FYNNEI. This CDR3 spans 14 amino acids. The CDR3 coding sequence is TGTGCCAGCACTCCCCAGTCAACGGCCGGGGAGCTGTTTTTT. Translation gives CASTPQSTAGELFF.

DNA of the CDR3: TGCGCCAGCAGCTTGAGTGGAAAGGGCGCAGATACGCAGTATTTT. Amino acids: CASSLSGKGADTQYF. The gene calls are TRBV5-1 and TRBJ2-3; D unclear. Germline V gives CDR1 SGHRS, CDR2 YFSETQ. V gave up 1 base and J gave up 4 bases, with 13 bases separating them. The CDR3 is 15 amino acids.

The chain combines TRBV28 with TRBJ1-2, with TRBD1 as a possible D gene (5 bases). The V end was cut by 6 bases, the J end by 8 bases, with 13 bases between. This CDR3 is 12 amino acids long. CDR1 and CDR2 from the germline V gene are MDHEN and SYDVKM. CDR3 amino acids: CASSLGVAGYTF. CDR3 sequence (DNA): TGTGCCAGCAGCCTGGGGGTCGCCGGCTACACCTTC.